This T cell receptor beta chain was found in a study of OX40 agonist ivuxolimab in advanced cancers. Overall study findings and caveats: Partial responders receiving 0.1-3.0 mg/kg showed among the lowest clonal expansion. Antigen targets of the expanded peripheral T cells went undetermined. Dosing at 0.1 to 3.0 mg/kg was accompanied by clonal expansion of CD4+ and CD8+ blood T cells by week 6.

Repertoires were generated with immunoSEQ multiplex PCR, while TCRdb's copy carries only in-frame clones and drops some. The data show approximately 76,000 clones, around nine tenths seen once. Blood was sampled at baseline, cycle 4 day 1, and cycle 7 day 1. There are 14 residues in the CDR3. Germline V gives CDR1 SGHVS, CDR2 FQNEAQ. The V gene lost 2 bases and the J gene lost 3 bases, with 11 bases spanning the gap. A note on this clone: Its antigen is currently unknown.

The sequence derives from an adult with an advanced solid tumor such as melanoma, head and neck, liver or kidney cancer. The chain uses TRBV7-8 and TRBJ2-7, with a possible D match to TRBD2 (7 bases). Material: CD4+ or CD8+ T cells sorted from blood, obtained in a trial of the OX40 agonist ivuxolimab. In DNA, the CDR3 is TGTGCCAGCAGCTTACGGGGGGCCGGCTACGAGCAGTACTTC. Protein product: CASSLRGAGYEQYF.